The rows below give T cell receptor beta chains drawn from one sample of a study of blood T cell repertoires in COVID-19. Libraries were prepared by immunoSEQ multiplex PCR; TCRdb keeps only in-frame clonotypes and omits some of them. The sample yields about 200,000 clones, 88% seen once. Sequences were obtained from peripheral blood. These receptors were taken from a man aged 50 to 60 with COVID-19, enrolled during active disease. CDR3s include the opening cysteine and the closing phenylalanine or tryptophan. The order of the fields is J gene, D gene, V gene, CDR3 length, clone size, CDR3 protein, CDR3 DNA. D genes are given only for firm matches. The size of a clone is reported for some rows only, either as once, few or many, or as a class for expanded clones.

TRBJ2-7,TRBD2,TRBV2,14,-,CASKMTSGGYEQYF,TGTGCCAGCAAAATGACTAGCGGTGGCTACGAGCAGTACTTC
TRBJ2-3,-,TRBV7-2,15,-,CASSGLGGGSDTQYF,TGTGCCAGCAGCGGACTCGGGGGTGGATCAGATACGCAGTATTTT
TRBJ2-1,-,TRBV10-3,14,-,CAISGQGSYNEQFF,TGTGCCATCAGCGGGCAGGGATCCTACAATGAGCAGTTCTTC
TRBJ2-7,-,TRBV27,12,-,CASSTGLREQYF,TGTGCCAGCAGTACGGGACTCCGCGAGCAGTACTTC
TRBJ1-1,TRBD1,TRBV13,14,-,CASSSSRQGTQAFF,TGTGCCAGCAGCTCCTCCAGACAGGGGACTCAAGCTTTCTTT
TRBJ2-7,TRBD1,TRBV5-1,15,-,CASSWGTGGSYEQYF,TGCGCCAGCAGCTGGGGGACAGGGGGATCCTACGAGCAGTACTTC
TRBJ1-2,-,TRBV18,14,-,CASSSDLGQGGFSF,TGTGCCAGCTCGTCCGATTTAGGGCAGGGAGGCTTCTCCTTC
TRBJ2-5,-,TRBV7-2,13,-,CASSRGWEETQYF,TGTGCCAGCAGCAGAGGATGGGAAGAGACCCAGTACTTC
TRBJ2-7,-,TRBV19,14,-,CASSIRGVNYEQYF,TGTGCCAGTAGTATCCGGGGAGTAAACTACGAGCAGTACTTC
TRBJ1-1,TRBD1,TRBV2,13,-,CASTRDRGTEAFF,TGTGCCAGCACCCGGGACAGGGGGACCGAAGCTTTCTTT
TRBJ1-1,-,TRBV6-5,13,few,CASSQGMSTEAFF,TGTGCCAGCAGCCAGGGGATGAGCACTGAAGCTTTCTTT
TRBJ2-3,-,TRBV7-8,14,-,CASSLVGGEDTQYF,TGTGCCAGCAGCTTAGTCGGAGGAGAAGATACGCAGTATTTT
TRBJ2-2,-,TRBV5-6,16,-,CASSFTPSAYTGELFF,TGTGCCAGCAGCTTTACCCCTAGCGCTTACACCGGGGAGCTGTTTTTT
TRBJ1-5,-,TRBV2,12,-,CASRGDDQPQHF,TGTGCCAGCAGGGGAGATGATCAGCCCCAGCATTTT
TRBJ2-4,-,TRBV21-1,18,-,CASSKGVATGAAKNIQYF,-
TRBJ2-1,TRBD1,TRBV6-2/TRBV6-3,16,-,CASSYSSRTGAGEQFF,TGTGCCAGCAGTTACTCTTCGAGGACAGGGGCGGGTGAGCAGTTCTTC
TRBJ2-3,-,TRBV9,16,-,CASSPQVLTGTDTQYF,TGTGCCAGCAGCCCTCAGGTGCTAACAGGCACAGATACGCAGTATTTT
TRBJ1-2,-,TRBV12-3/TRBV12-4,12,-,CASSLRDTGYTF,TGTGCCAGCAGTCTAAGGGACACTGGCTACACCTTC